These T cell receptor beta chains were read from a single sample in a study of blood T cell repertoires in COVID-19. Libraries were prepared by immunoSEQ multiplex PCR; TCRdb keeps only in-frame clonotypes and omits some of them. The sample lists 300,000 or so clones, around 87% occurring once. Specimen: peripheral blood. The receptors derive from a woman in her forties or fifties who had recovered from COVID-19. CDR3s include the opening cysteine and the closing phenylalanine or tryptophan. D genes are given only for firm matches. The size entry is marked missing in some rows and otherwise reads once, few, many or a size class.

d_call,clone_size,v_call,j_call,cdr3_nt,cdr3_aa
.,.,TRBV20-1,TRBJ2-3,TGCAGTGCTAGACGAGATACGCAGTATTTT,CSARRDTQYF
.,.,TRBV4-1,TRBJ1-4,TGCGCCAGCAGCCATGAGCGACGGGGGTCGAATGAAAAACTGTTTTTT,CASSHERRGSNEKLFF
.,.,TRBV15,TRBJ1-4,TGTGCCACCAGCAGGGTCCTCGGGAACCTAAATGAAAAACTGTTTTTT,CATSRVLGNLNEKLFF
TRBD2,.,TRBV27,TRBJ2-7,TGTGCCAACAGTCGGGAGGGGGGTAGCACACACGAGCAGTACTTC,CANSREGGSTHEQYF
.,.,TRBV4-3,TRBJ1-4,TGCGCCAGCAGCCAAGATTGGAGGGGTGGGGCTGAAAAACTGTTTTTT,CASSQDWRGGAEKLFF
TRBD1,.,TRBV9,TRBJ1-2,TGTGCCAGCAGCGCGAGGGGACAGGGTGAAGGCTACACCTTC,CASSARGQGEGYTF
.,.,TRBV27,TRBJ1-1,TGTGCCAGCAGTTTCAGGGGAAGGAGCGATGAAGCTTTCTTT,CASSFRGRSDEAFF
.,once,TRBV6-5,TRBJ2-7,TGTGCCAGCACCACACGAGCGGACGAGCAGTACTTC,CASTTRADEQYF
TRBD1,.,TRBV7-2,TRBJ2-1,TGTGCCAGCAGTCCCGACAGGGTCAGTTACAATGAGCAGTTCTTC,CASSPDRVSYNEQFF
.,.,TRBV25-1,TRBJ2-2,TGTGCCAGCAGTGAATTTATATCGAACACCGGGGAGCTGTTTTTT,CASSEFISNTGELFF
.,.,TRBV19,TRBJ1-3,TGTGCCAGTAGTCCGGGACTTCAAGGAAACACCATATATTTT,CASSPGLQGNTIYF
.,.,TRBV5-8,TRBJ1-2,TGTGCCAGCAGCTTGCTGGGCAGGGCCTATGGCTACACCTTC,CASSLLGRAYGYTF
.,.,TRBV9,TRBJ1-2,TGTGCCAGCACGCGACTTGTGAACGGGTACACCTTC,CASTRLVNGYTF
TRBD2,.,TRBV4-3,TRBJ2-2,TGCGCCAGCAGCCAAGAGGTAACAACTAGCGGGAGTCATACCGGGGAGCTGTTTTTT,CASSQEVTTSGSHTGELFF
TRBD1,.,TRBV29-1,TRBJ1-2,TGCAGCGTCAAGGGACAGTATGGCTACACCTTC,CSVKGQYGYTF
.,.,TRBV28,TRBJ2-7,TGTGCCAGCCGAAACAGGTTAACCTACGAGCAGTACTTC,CASRNRLTYEQYF
.,.,TRBV2,TRBJ1-2,TGTGCCAGCAGGTTTCAGGCTGGAGGCTACACCTTC,CASRFQAGGYTF